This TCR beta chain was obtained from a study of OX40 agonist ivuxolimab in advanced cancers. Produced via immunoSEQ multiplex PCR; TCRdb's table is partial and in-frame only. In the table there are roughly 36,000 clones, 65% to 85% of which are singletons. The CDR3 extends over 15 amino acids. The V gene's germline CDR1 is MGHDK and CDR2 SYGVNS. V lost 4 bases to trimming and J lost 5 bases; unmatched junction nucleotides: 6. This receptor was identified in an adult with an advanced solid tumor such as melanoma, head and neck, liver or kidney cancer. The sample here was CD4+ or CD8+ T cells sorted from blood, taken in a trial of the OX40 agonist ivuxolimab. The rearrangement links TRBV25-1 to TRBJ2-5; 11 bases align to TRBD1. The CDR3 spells CASSAWTGGDETQYF. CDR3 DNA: TGTGCCAGCAGTGCCTGGACAGGGGGCGATGAGACCCAGTACTTC. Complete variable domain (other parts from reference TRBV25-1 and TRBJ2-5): EADIYQTPRYLVIGTGKKITLECSQTMGHDKMYWYQQDPGMELHLIHYSYGVNSTEKGDLSSESTVSRIRTEHFPLTLESARPSHTSQYLCASSAWTGGDETQYFGPGTRLLVL.